This entry is about one T cell receptor (beta chain). The sample originates from a study of blood T cell repertoires in COVID-19. Overall study context: Nucleic acid was either cDNA or gDNA, and it came from T cells, B-cell-depleted T cells, or PBMCs.

Per the original methods: Estimates of nucleated cell counts were drawn from the amplification of reference gene primers. Method: immunoSEQ multiplex PCR; TCRdb's copy keeps in-frame clones and lacks some. For V, J and clone size, that table is used; D and trimming come from the DNA. This sample has 90,000 to 150,000 clones, with 79% found just once. The CDR3 runs to 17 residues. In germline, CDR1 is SGDLS, CDR2 YYNGEE. Trimming pared 0 bases from V and 2 bases from J, leaving 15 bases between. The sample consisted of peripheral blood. The J gene is TRBJ1-3, the V gene TRBV9; a possible D gene is TRBD1 (6 bases). This clonotype was obtained from a woman older than 75 with acute or convalescent COVID-19. The CDR3: CASSVGSGGPAGNTIYF. The CDR3 DNA sequence: TGTGCCAGCAGCGTAGGATCGGGGGGCCCTGCTGGAAACACCATATATTTT.